Following are 21 T cell receptor beta chains from one sample sequenced in a study of patients and donors after allogeneic stem cell transplantation. TCRdb reprocessed the RT-PCR reads with MiXCR, giving one entry per CDR3 protein. In the table there are about 150,000 distinct CDR3 sequences, over 30% of which are singletons. Sequencing was done on a sample of blood, either unsorted or a sorted T cell fraction (not recorded which). The receptors stem from a human donor who was either an allogeneic HSCT recipient or a stem cell or donor lymphocyte infusion donor (not recorded which). It is not recorded whose cells these are; they may come from a transplant donor.

The gene calls are TRBV12-3 or TRBV12-4 and TRBJ1-4, with 11 bases lining up with TRBD1. The CDR3 spans 15 residues. J was trimmed by 7 bases and V by 5 bases; bases with no gene match: 6. The CDR3 DNA reads TGTGCCAGCAGTCCTGGACAGGGGGCAAGTGAAAAACTGTTTTTT. Its translation is CASSPGQGASEKLFF.

This clonotype has a handful of counts. CDR3 loop: CASSSLLLGPLHF. The CDR3 DNA reads as TGTGCCAGCAGTTCCCTCCTACTTGGGCCCCTCCACTTT. This chain uses TRBV28 with TRBJ1-6; no clear D gene. The length of the CDR3 is 13 residues. V lost 4 bases and J 13 bases, leaving 14 bases between the germline ends. CDR1 and CDR2 (germline): MDHEN, SYDVKM.

This clonotype was detected many times. The chain combines TRBV7-9 with TRBJ1-1; D might be TRBD1 (6 bases). Germline CDR1 SEHNR, CDR2 FQNEAQ (reference sequence). The CDR3 has 12 residues. Deletions cut 5 bases from V and 5 bases from J, with 9 bases between. The CDR3 spells CASSRGGTEAFF. The CDR3 bases are TGTGCCAGCAGCCGAGGGGGTACTGAAGCTTTCTTT.

This clonotype was found a few times. The chain recombines TRBV15 with TRBJ1-5, with 7 bases aligning to TRBD1. The length of the CDR3 is 16 residues. J was trimmed by 3 bases and V by 2 bases; bases with no gene match: 7. Germline V CDR1 and CDR2: LNHNV, YYDKDF (reference sequence). The CDR3: CATSRSDRVYNQPQHF. For the CDR3, the DNA is TGTGCCACCAGCAGAAGCGACAGGGTATACAATCAGCCCCAGCATTTT. Drawing the rest from reference TRBV15 and TRBJ1-5, the complete variable domain is DAMVIQNPRYQVTQFGKPVTLSCSQTLNHNVMYWYQQKSSQAPKLLFHYYDKDFNNEADTPDNFQSRRPNTSFCFLDIRSPGLGDTAMYLCATSRSDRVYNQPQHFGDGTRLSIL.

This sequence joins TRBV29-1 and TRBJ1-1, with unresolved D. V was cut by 4 bases and J by 3 bases, with 9 bases left in between. This CDR3 comprises 12 residues. Germline assignment: CDR1 SQVTM and CDR2 ANQGSEA. This CDR3 is CSVAARYTEAFF. In DNA, the CDR3 is TGCAGCGTTGCCGCAAGGTACACTGAAGCTTTCTTT.

The chain employs TRBV5-1 and TRBJ1-6; 8 nucleotides agree with TRBD1. The CDR3 has 16 residues. The germline V gene has CDR1 SGHRS and CDR2 YFSETQ. With 4 bases clipped from V and 7 bases from J, the junction kept 10 bases outside the gene matches. The CDR3 loop reads CASSLAGTGLNSPLHF. In DNA form, the CDR3 reads TGCGCCAGCAGCCTAGCCGGGACAGGACTAAATTCACCCCTCCACTTT. Complete variable domain (other parts from reference TRBV5-1 and TRBJ1-6): KAGVTQTPRYLIKTRGQQVTLSCSPISGHRSVSWYQQTPGQGLQFLFEYFSETQRNKGNFPGRFSGRQFSNSRSEMNVSTLELGDSALYLCASSLAGTGLNSPLHFGNGTRLTVT.

The chain is built from TRBV6-5 and TRBJ2-1; 9 positions match TRBD1. Trimming took 7 bases from V and 6 from J; bases not matched to a gene: 4. This CDR3 has 13 amino acids. The V gene's germline CDR1 is MNHEY and CDR2 SVGAGI. The CDR3 nucleotides are TGTGCCAGCACCGGGACAGGGTTCAATGAGCAGTTCTTC. It specifies CASTGTGFNEQFF.

This clonotype was counted many times. The J gene is TRBJ1-2, the V gene TRBV12-3 or TRBV12-4; D ambiguous. CDR3 size: 16 residues. V was clipped by 2 bases and J by 0 bases, with 13 bases between them. The CDR3 reads CASSLRDLPSNYGYTF. The CDR3 DNA is TGTGCCAGCAGTTTACGGGATCTCCCGTCTAACTATGGCTACACCTTC.

This clonotype was seen many times. This chain connects TRBV12-3 or TRBV12-4 to TRBJ1-3; D is undetermined. V dropped 6 bases and J dropped 0 bases, with 9 bases sitting between them. CDR3 length: 14 amino acids. This chain's CDR3 is CASRAATSGNTIYF. Written as DNA, the CDR3 is TGTGCCAGCAGGGCCGCGACCTCTGGAAACACCATATATTTT.

The rearrangement joins TRBV27 to TRBJ2-1; D is unresolved. Trimming removed 3 bases at V and 4 bases at J, with 10 bases between. The CDR3 loop spans 14 amino acids. Germline V gene data show CDR1 as MNHEY and CDR2 as SMNVEV (reference sequence). The CDR3 DNA sequence: TGTGCCAGCAGTTTTGGTAGGGAATACAATGAGCAGTTCTTC. This codes for CASSFGREYNEQFF.

DNA of the CDR3: TGTGCCCCTCCCGGCTACACCTTC. Translated, it gives CAPPGYTF. This chain links TRBV24-1 with TRBJ1-2; the D is unclear. The CDR3 covers 8 residues. Germline CDR1 and CDR2: KGHDR and SFDVKD. The V and J ends lost 12 bases and 8 bases respectively, with 6 bases between them.

This chain connects TRBV3-1 to TRBJ2-5; D remains ambiguous. The germline V and J ends were trimmed by 0 bases and 7 bases, with 15 bases remaining between them. Germline assignment: CDR1 LGHDT and CDR2 YNNKEL (reference sequence). The CDR3 length is 15 residues. The CDR3 protein is CASSQDMGKRGTQYF. CDR3 nucleotides: TGTGCCAGCAGCCAAGATATGGGGAAGCGAGGGACCCAGTACTTC.

The CDR3 sequence is CASSFTGGLYSNQPQHF. The CDR3 DNA sequence: TGTGCCAGCAGCTTCACGGGAGGGCTGTATAGCAATCAGCCCCAGCATTTT. The V gene is TRBV7-3, the J gene TRBJ1-5; D gene unclear. Germline V CDR1 and CDR2: SGHTA, FQGTGA. This CDR3 has 17 amino acids. V was clipped by 3 bases and J by 0 bases, with 15 bases between them.

This rearrangement joins TRBV4-2 to TRBJ2-3; 9 nucleotides align to TRBD1. Germline V gives CDR1 LGHNA, CDR2 YNFKEQ. The V and J ends lost 3 bases and 5 bases, in that order; junction bases with no gene match: 6. CDR3 size: 15 residues. CDR3 region: CASSHRATGGDTQYF. CDR3 in DNA: TGTGCCAGCAGCCACCGGGCGACAGGGGGAGATACGCAGTATTTT.

The chain carries TRBV6-5 and TRBJ1-1, with TRBD1 identical over 7 bases. CDR3 length equals 14 residues. J gave up 5 bases and V 4 bases, and 7 bases lay outside the gene matches. Per germline, CDR1 MNHEY and CDR2 SVGAGI. The CDR3 coding sequence is TGTGCCAGCAGTTTCACAGGGGCCCCGACTGAAGCTTTCTTT. Protein: CASSFTGAPTEAFF.

In DNA, the CDR3 is TGTGCCAGCAGAAAACTAGCGGGGGTACCCTTTAGCACAGATACGCAGTATTTT. Protein: CASRKLAGVPFSTDTQYF. The chain is built from TRBV6-5 and TRBJ2-3; 11 bases are shared with TRBD2. Trimming removed 6 bases from V and 0 bases from J; junction bases left unmatched: 11. CDR3 length: 18 amino acids. From germline, CDR1 is MNHEY and CDR2 SVGAGI.

This clonotype has more than one count but fewer than ten. V and J are TRBV12-3 or TRBV12-4 and TRBJ2-1, with 8 bases matching TRBD1. The V and J ends lost 0 bases and 7 bases, in that order; junction bases with no gene match: 2. CDR3 size: 14 residues. CDR3 sequence reads: CASSLARGPNEQFF. DNA for the CDR3: TGTGCCAGCAGTTTAGCCAGGGGGCCGAATGAGCAGTTCTTC.

Comment on this clonotype: Given the absence of the conserved phenylalanine or tryptophan at the CDR3 end, a read error is likely. CDR3 region: CSARAPAAYEQYL. CDR3 nucleotides: TGCAGTGCTAGAGCTCCAGCGGCCTACGAGCAGTACCTC. This chain connects TRBV20-1 to TRBJ2-7; D is possibly TRBD2 (5 bases). Deletions cut 1 base from V and 2 bases from J, with 9 bases between. The germline gives CDR1 DFQATT, CDR2 SNEGSKA (reference sequence). This CDR3 region has 13 residues.

The genes are TRBV12-3 or TRBV12-4 and TRBJ2-3; no reliable D call. Trimming took 5 bases from V and 4 from J, leaving 7 bases between them. The CDR3 contains 12 residues. This CDR3 is CASSIHPDTQYF. Here the CDR3 DNA reads TGTGCCAGCAGTATCCACCCAGATACGCAGTATTTT.

This clonotype appeared once. This chain connects TRBV11-2 to TRBJ1-6; D is unclear. The CDR3 runs to 16 residues. Germline V CDR1 and CDR2: SGHAT, FQNNGV. The V gene lost 5 bases and the J gene lost 6 bases, with 17 bases spanning the gap. CDR3 sequence: CASSPGKGTLNSPLHF. The CDR3 region has the DNA TGTGCCAGCAGCCCCGGCAAGGGCACCCTTAATTCACCCCTCCACTTT.

In this sample, this clonotype turned up a few times. The chain uses TRBV6-5 and TRBJ1-1; a weak D match, TRBD1 (6 bases). This CDR3 spans 14 amino acids. Germline V lookup: CDR1 MNHEY, CDR2 SVGAGI. The germline V and J ends were trimmed by 6 bases and 0 bases, with 11 bases remaining between them. CDR3 sequence (DNA): TGTGCCAGCAGCTCCCAGGGGCTGAACACTGAAGCTTTCTTT. Protein: CASSSQGLNTEAFF.